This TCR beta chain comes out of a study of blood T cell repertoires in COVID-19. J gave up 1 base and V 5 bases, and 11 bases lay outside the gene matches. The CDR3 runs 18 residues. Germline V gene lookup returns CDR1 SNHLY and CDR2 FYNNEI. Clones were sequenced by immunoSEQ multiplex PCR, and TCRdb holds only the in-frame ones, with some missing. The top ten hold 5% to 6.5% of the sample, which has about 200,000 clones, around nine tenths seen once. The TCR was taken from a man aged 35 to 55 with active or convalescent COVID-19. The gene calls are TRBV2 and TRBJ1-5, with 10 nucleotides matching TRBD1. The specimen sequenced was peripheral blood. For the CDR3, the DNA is TGTGCCAGCAGTAGACAGGGGGCGATGGGGTCGAGCAATCAGCCCCAGCATTTT. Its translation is CASSRQGAMGSSNQPQHF.